The present entry profiles one TCR beta chain with its context. Its target is unknown. Compared with germline, one end of the junction differs, possibly owing to a read error. A second PCR, run for about 6 to 12 cycles, used a sample-barcoded 5' primer plus a J-beta primer mix. TCRdb reanalysed the 5' RACE reads using MiXCR and keeps one entry per CDR3 protein. The sample lists roughly 800,000 distinct CDR3 sequences; approximately 24% were seen once. This sample is drawn from a study of blood T cells in healthy people across ages. Study outcomes and limitations: Among long-lived donors, naive CD4+ cells were more numerous and diversity higher than in aged donors.

These same data were also listed under a study on T cells of mothers and their children.

Sequencing was performed on blood. The clonotype was recovered from a boy between 10 and 17 years old in good health.

CDR3 protein: CASSFGLAVRYF. The CDR3 DNA reads TGTGCCAGCAGTTTCGGACTAGCGGTGAGGTACTTC. The rearrangement uses TRBV12-3 or TRBV12-4 and TRBJ2-1, with 10 nucleotides matching TRBD2. The length of the CDR3 is 12 residues.